The clone carrying this TCR beta chain has ten or more counts. Its antigen remains unidentified. The data originate from a study of CD8 T cells in ankylosing spondylitis. Findings and caveats of the study: Relatively rare in peripheral blood, disease-linked clones were also CD8+. A number of the motif variants had already been described in reactive arthritis synovial fluid and blood. Disease-associated clones were reportedly significantly overrepresented in matched ankylosing spondylitis synovial fluid. In ankylosing spondylitis blood, a motif of roughly 8 highly homologous TCR beta variants appeared characteristic.

With molecular barcodes, quantitative 5'-RACE was used to make the TCR beta libraries. TCRdb re-called the 5' RACE reads through MiXCR, storing one row per CDR3 protein. The profile shows fewer than 550,000 distinct CDR3 sequences, roughly 5.3% of them singletons. The length of the CDR3 is 14 residues. The germline V gene has CDR1 ENHRY and CDR2 SYGVKD. Trimming cost V 5 bases and J 5 bases; bases outside gene matches: 3. The sample was blood, either unsorted or a sorted T cell fraction (not recorded which). This sequence originates from a male donor with ankylosing spondylitis. V gene TRBV10-3 combines with J gene TRBJ2-5, with 12 bases matching TRBD2. This CDR3 reads CAISSGLAGETQYF. The CDR3 DNA reads TGTGCCATCAGTTCCGGACTAGCGGGGGAGACCCAGTACTTC.